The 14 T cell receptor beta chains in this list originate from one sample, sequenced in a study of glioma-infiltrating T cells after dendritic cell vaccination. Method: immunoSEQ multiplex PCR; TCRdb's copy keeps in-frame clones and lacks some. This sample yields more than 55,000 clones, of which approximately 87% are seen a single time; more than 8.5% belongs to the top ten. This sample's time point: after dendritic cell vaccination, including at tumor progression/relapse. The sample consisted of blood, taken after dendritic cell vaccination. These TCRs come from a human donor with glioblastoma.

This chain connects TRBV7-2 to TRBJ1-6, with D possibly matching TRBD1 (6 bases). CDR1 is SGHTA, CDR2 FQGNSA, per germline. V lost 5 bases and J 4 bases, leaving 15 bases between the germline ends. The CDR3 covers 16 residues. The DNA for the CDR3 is TGTGCCAGCAGCCTCCAGACAGGCCGATATAATTCACCCCTCCACTTT. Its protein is CASSLQTGRYNSPLHF.

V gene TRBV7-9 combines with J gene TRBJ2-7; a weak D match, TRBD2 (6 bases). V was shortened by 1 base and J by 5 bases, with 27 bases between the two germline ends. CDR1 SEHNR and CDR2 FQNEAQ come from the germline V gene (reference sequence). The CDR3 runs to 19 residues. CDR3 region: CASSLGTGVSWAALDEQYF. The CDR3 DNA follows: TGTGCCAGCAGCTTAGGAACGGGAGTGAGCTGGGCGGCTCTGGACGAGCAGTACTTC.

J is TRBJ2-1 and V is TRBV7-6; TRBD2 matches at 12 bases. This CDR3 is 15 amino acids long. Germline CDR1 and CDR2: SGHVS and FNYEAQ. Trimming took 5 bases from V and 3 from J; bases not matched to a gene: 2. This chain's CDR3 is CASSGTSGYYNEQFF. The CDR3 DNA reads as TGTGCCAGCAGCGGGACTAGCGGGTACTACAATGAGCAGTTCTTC.

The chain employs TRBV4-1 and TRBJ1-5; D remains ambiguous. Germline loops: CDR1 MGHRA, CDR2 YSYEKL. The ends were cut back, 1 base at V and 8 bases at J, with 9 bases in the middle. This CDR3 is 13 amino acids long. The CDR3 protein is CASSQAREKPQHF. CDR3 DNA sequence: TGCGCCAGCAGCCAAGCCCGGGAGAAGCCCCAGCATTTT.

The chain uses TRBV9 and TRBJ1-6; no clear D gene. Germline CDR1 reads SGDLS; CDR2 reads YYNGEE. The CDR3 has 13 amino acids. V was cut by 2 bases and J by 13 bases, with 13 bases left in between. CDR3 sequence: CASSVGGLGPLHF. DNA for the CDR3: TGTGCCAGCAGCGTCGGAGGGCTTGGGCCCCTCCACTTT.

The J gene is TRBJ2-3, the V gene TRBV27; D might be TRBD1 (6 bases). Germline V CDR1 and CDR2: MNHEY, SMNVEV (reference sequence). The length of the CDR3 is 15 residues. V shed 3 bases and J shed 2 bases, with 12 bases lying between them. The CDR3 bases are TGTGCCAGCAGTTTCCTGGGGGCGTCCACAGATACGCAGTATTTT. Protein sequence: CASSFLGASTDTQYF.

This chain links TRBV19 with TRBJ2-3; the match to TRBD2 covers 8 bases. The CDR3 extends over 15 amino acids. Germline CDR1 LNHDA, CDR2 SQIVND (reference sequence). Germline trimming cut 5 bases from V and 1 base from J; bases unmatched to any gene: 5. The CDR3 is CASSSPGGGTDTQYF. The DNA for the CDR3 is TGTGCCAGTAGTTCCCCCGGGGGGGGCACAGATACGCAGTATTTT. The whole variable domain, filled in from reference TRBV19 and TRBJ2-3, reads DGGITQSPKYLFRKEGQNVTLSCEQNLNHDAMYWYRQDPGQGLRLIYYSQIVNDFQKGDIAEGYSVSREKKESFPLTVTSAQKNPTAFYLCASSSPGGGTDTQYFGPGTRLTVL.

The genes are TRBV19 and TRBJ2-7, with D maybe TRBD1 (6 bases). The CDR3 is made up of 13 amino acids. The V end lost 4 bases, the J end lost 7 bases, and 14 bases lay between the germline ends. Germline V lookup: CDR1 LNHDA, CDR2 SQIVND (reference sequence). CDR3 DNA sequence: TGTGCCAGTAGTACGGGACCAAGGGGGGAGCAGTACTTC. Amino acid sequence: CASSTGPRGEQYF.

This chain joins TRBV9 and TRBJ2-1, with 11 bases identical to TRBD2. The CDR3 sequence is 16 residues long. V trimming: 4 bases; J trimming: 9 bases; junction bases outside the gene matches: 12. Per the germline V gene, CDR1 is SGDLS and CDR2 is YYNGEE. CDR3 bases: TGTGCCAGCAGCCCAAAAGGGAGACTAGCGGGGTTTGAGCAGTTCTTC. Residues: CASSPKGRLAGFEQFF. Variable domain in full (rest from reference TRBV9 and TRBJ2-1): DSGVTQTPKHLITATGQRVTLRCSPRSGDLSVYWYQQSLDQGLQFLIQYYNGEERAKGNILERFSAQQFPDLHSELNLSSLELGDSALYFCASSPKGRLAGFEQFFGPGTRLTVL.

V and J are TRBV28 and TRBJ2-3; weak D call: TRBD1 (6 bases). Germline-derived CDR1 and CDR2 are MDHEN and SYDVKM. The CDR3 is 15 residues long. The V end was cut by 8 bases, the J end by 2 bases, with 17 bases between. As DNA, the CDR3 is TGTGCCAGCCGTTGGGGGCGCGACTTCACAGATACGCAGTATTTT. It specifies CASRWGRDFTDTQYF.

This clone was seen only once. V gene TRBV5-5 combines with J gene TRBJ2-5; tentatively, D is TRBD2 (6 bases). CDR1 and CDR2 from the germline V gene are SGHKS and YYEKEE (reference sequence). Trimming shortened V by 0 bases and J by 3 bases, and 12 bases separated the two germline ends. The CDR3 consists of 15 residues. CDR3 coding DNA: TGTGCCAGCAGCTTGGGCGGACGGAGGGAAGAGACCCAGTACTTC. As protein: CASSLGGRREETQYF.

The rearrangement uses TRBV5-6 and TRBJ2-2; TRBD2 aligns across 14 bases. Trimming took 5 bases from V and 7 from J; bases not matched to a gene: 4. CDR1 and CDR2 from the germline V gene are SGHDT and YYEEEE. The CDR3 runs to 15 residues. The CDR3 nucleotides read TGTGCCAGCAGACCGGGACTAGCGGGGGTCGGGGAGCTGTTTTTT. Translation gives CASRPGLAGVGELFF.

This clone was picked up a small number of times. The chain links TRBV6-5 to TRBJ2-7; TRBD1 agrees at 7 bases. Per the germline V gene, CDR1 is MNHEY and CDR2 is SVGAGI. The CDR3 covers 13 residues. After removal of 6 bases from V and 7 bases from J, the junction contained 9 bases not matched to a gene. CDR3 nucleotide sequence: TGTGCCAGCAGGGAGACAGGGCCGGGGGAGCAGTACTTC. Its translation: CASRETGPGEQYF.

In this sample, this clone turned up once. The CDR3: CASSHTDTQYF. The CDR3 DNA is TGTGCCAGCAGCCATACAGATACGCAGTATTTT. The chain joins TRBV11-2 to TRBJ2-3; D remains unclear. The CDR3 spans 11 residues. V was clipped by 5 bases and J by 3 bases, with 3 bases between them. CDR1 and CDR2 (germline): SGHAT, FQNNGV.